The entry that follows covers one T cell receptor beta chain sequence. Its target is not known. This specimen belongs to a study of beta chain features in type 1 diabetes. Regarding the study as a whole: A pattern of fewer insertions and more deletions at VDJ junctions was seen in type 1 diabetes patients.

CD45RO/CCR7/CD25/CD127/CD95/CD27 separated CD4+ naive, central memory, regulatory and stem cell-like memory cells by sorting. Per the germline V gene, CDR1 is SGHRS and CDR2 is YFSETQ. The CDR3 extends over 14 amino acids. The junction had 5 bases not matched to a gene; V was cut back by 5 bases and J by 0 bases. The investigators reverse transcribed all of the isolated RNA, so they sequenced expressed TCRB transcripts. Sequencing was performed with immunoSEQ multiplex PCR; in TCRdb, only in-frame clones are kept and a portion is missing. This sample has fewer than 200,000 clones; about 13% occur once, and the top ten carry 0.62%.

Specimen: central memory CD4+ T cells from blood. This chain connects TRBV5-1 to TRBJ2-7; TRBD2 aligns across 7 bases. This clonotype was obtained from a woman younger than 30 in good health. CDR3 nucleotide sequence: TGCGCCAGCAGACTCATAGCGGGCTCCTACGAGCAGTACTTC. It is translated as CASRLIAGSYEQYF.